Reported below is one T cell receptor (beta chain). What it recognizes is unknown. Other DNA sequences in this sample translate to the same CDR3. Germline lookup yields CDR1 SGHAT and CDR2 FQNNGV. This CDR3 has 14 amino acids. The ends lost 2 bases at V and 4 bases at J; junction bases unmatched: 2. The data are from a study of shared clonotypes between healthy human individuals. General observations from the study: Only a few donors were included, so the genetic and exposure-history diversity represented was limited. Relative to clonotypes present in all four donors, those not shared had lower generation probabilities.

Positive CCR7 selection of CD45RO-negative cells yielded the naive CD8 cells, and terminally differentiated effector memory CD45RA+ cells were excluded. Clones were sequenced by immunoSEQ multiplex PCR, and TCRdb holds only the in-frame ones, with some missing. The data hold 2 million or so clones, with roughly 94% observed a single time. This TCR came from a young man in good health. Material for sequencing was naive CD8+ T cells sorted from blood. The chain couples TRBV11-2 to TRBJ1-3; TRBD1 matches 7 bases. This chain's CDR3 is CASSLTGVGNTIYF. In DNA form, the CDR3 reads TGTGCCAGCAGCTTAACAGGGGTCGGAAACACCATATATTTT. Full variable domain (remainder filled in from reference TRBV11-2 and TRBJ1-3): EAGVAQSPRYKIIEKRQSVAFWCNPISGHATLYWYQQILGQGPKLLIQFQNNGVVDDSQLPKDRFSAERLKGVDSTLKIQPAKLEDSAVYLCASSLTGVGNTIYFGEGSWLTVV.